This T cell receptor beta chain was sequenced in a study of cytomegalovirus exposure and HLA in healthy donors. Details on this clone: Antigen unknown.

This table comes from immunoSEQ multiplex PCR, and its TCRdb copy is limited to in-frame clones, with some not included. The repertoire holds about 200,000 clones, with 70% to 90% as singletons. Notes on the study in general: First-cohort TCR clusters tended to co-occur in the 90 to 150 validation repertoires, a later analysis found. Rarity marked most TCR sequences, yet some public TCRs occurred in many donors.

The donors were part of the approximately 130-subject validation cohort, which stood apart from the roughly 700-subject first cohort. The clonotype comes from a young woman in good health and CMV-seronegative. Sequenced material: PBMCs.

The CDR3 sequence: CASSRGGQSEYGYTF. Here the CDR3 DNA reads TGTGCCAGCAGTAGGGGCGGACAGTCAGAATATGGCTACACCTTC. V usage is TRBV6-5 and J usage is TRBJ1-2; perhaps TRBD1 as D (6 bases). The ends were cut back, 5 bases at V and 5 bases at J, with 18 bases in the middle. The CDR3 length is 15 residues. Per germline, CDR1 MNHEY and CDR2 SVGAGI.